Presented here are 10 T cell receptor beta chains from one specimen sequenced in a study of T-cell reconstitution after alpha-beta-depleted transplantation in children. This sample's TCRbeta library carried unique molecular identifier barcodes. A single record per CDR3 protein comes from TCRdb applying MiXCR to the PCR reads. The sample shows a few hundred thousand distinct CDR3 sequences, 9.5% to 10% of them seen only once. Here the sequenced sample was PBMCs from the stem cell graft donor, taken from the stem cell graft. These receptors were collected from a human donor who donated a stem cell graft to a child with SCID.

The chain carries TRBV7-2 and TRBJ1-2; D gene ambiguous. CDR3 length equals 17 residues. The germline gives CDR1 SGHTA, CDR2 FQGNSA. V lost 5 bases and J lost 1, with 20 bases in between. CDR3 nucleotide sequence: TGTGCCAGCAGCCCCCCGGCGTGGGTCCTCAATAACTATGGCTACACCTTC. It yields the protein CASSPPAWVLNNYGYTF.

In this sample, this clonotype turned up a few times. The chain couples TRBV7-9 to TRBJ2-7; 8 bases fit TRBD1. The germline V gene has CDR1 SEHNR and CDR2 FQNEAQ (reference sequence). V shed 4 bases and J 2 bases; nucleotides not matched to a gene: 7. This CDR3 comprises 15 residues. Here the CDR3 reads CASSSGQGWPYEQYF. The CDR3 DNA reads as TGTGCCAGCAGCTCAGGACAGGGATGGCCCTACGAGCAGTACTTC.

This clonotype has only a few counts. This chain joins TRBV7-2 and TRBJ2-2, with D perhaps matching TRBD2 (6 bases). The germline V and J ends were trimmed by 5 bases and 6 bases, with 13 bases remaining between them. The CDR3 covers 14 residues. Germline CDR1 is SGHTA and CDR2 is FQGNSA. CDR3 bases: TGTGCCAGCAGCCCTCGGACGGGGGCCGGGGAGCTGTTTTTT. This codes for CASSPRTGAGELFF.

In this sample, this clonotype turned up a few times. CDR3 in DNA: TGTGCCAGCAGGTACCTCTCCGGGACAGGGGGACACGAGCAGTACTTC. Translated, it gives CASRYLSGTGGHEQYF. The rearrangement joins TRBV6-5 to TRBJ2-7; the match to TRBD1 covers 11 bases. The CDR3 is 16 amino acids. V shed 6 bases and J 5 bases; nucleotides not matched to a gene: 12. CDR1 is MNHEY, CDR2 SVGAGI, per germline.

The chain uses TRBV14 and TRBJ2-2, with TRBD1 matching 9 bases. After removal of 4 bases from V and 5 bases from J, the junction contained 8 bases not matched to a gene. The CDR3 has 16 residues. The germline V gene has CDR1 SGHDN and CDR2 FVKESK. The CDR3 is CASSLTWDRETGELFF. CDR3 in DNA: TGTGCCAGCAGCCTCACCTGGGACAGGGAAACCGGGGAGCTGTTTTTT.

This clonotype has a handful of counts. This chain uses TRBV28 with TRBJ1-1, with a possible D match to TRBD1 (5 bases). Germline CDR1 is MDHEN and CDR2 is SYDVKM. The length of the CDR3 is 17 residues. With 6 bases removed from V and 0 bases from J, the gap between germline ends came to 20 bases. The CDR3 DNA is TGTGCCAGCAGCCCTCTAAGGACAAGGGCTATGAACACTGAAGCTTTCTTT. The encoded protein is CASSPLRTRAMNTEAFF.

This clonotype was counted a few times. This rearrangement joins TRBV6-9 to TRBJ1-2; D not certain. V lost 4 bases and J lost 1, with 10 bases in between. Germline CDR1 MNHGY, CDR2 SVAAGI. The length of the CDR3 is 14 residues. CDR3 bases: TGTGCCAGCAGTTCCGGACCTAATAACTATGGCTACACCTTC. Amino acids: CASSSGPNNYGYTF.

In this sample, this clonotype turned up many times. This chain uses TRBV29-1 with TRBJ1-1, with TRBD1 matching over 7 bases. There are 12 residues in the CDR3. CDR1 SQVTM and CDR2 ANQGSEA come from the germline V gene. V gave up 4 bases and J gave up 3 bases; unmatched junction bases: 2. The DNA of the CDR3 is TGCAGCGTTGGACAGGGTTACACTGAAGCTTTCTTT. Encoded protein: CSVGQGYTEAFF. The full variable domain, in which reference TRBV29-1 and TRBJ1-1 provide the parts outside the CDR3, is SAVISQKPSRDICQRGTSLTIQCQVDSQVTMMFWYRQQPGQSLTLIATANQGSEATYESGFVIDKFPISRPNLTFSTLTVSNMSPEDSSIYLCSVGQGYTEAFFGQGTRLTVV.

The chain couples TRBV5-1 to TRBJ2-5; D is unresolved. The CDR3 loop spans 12 amino acids. With 1 base removed from V and 5 bases from J, the gap between germline ends came to 6 bases. CDR1 and CDR2 (germline): SGHRS, YFSETQ. CDR3 DNA sequence: TGCGCCAGCAGCTTGTACGGGGAGACCCAGTACTTC. It encodes CASSLYGETQYF.

This clonotype was counted many times. The chain links TRBV5-1 to TRBJ2-2, with unresolved D. Trimming shortened V by 0 bases and J by 6 bases, and 18 bases separated the two germline ends. CDR1 and CDR2 from the germline V gene are SGHRS and YFSETQ. This CDR3 contains 17 residues. The CDR3 DNA reads as TGCGCCAGCAGCTTGGAATCGGAAGTAAGATCCTCCGGGGAGCTGTTTTTT. This codes for CASSLESEVRSSGELFF.